This TCR beta chain was profiled in a study of T cells in tuberculosis. Turning to the study itself: T cells were selected with CD1B tetramers loaded with glucose monomycolate. This South African cohort compared adolescents with or without latent tuberculosis against adults with active tuberculosis.

In its sample, this clone was seen once. The antigen remains undetermined. Trimming shortened V by 2 bases and J by 0 bases, and 17 bases separated the two germline ends. The germline CDR1 and CDR2 sequences are LGHNA and YNFKEQ. The CDR3 runs to 18 residues. Assay: immunoSEQ multiplex PCR; the TCRdb copy retains only in-frame clones and omits some. The table records about 34,000 clones, 80% to 95% of them present only once. General study results and limits: Smaller alpha distances in active tuberculosis partly reflected shorter CDR3-alpha lengths. Active tuberculosis alpha repertoires lay closer to GMM-specific TCRs than controls'.

The sequenced material came from PBMCs. The clonotype was recovered from a donor aged 5-35 years with latent tuberculosis or without tuberculosis infection. V is TRBV4-2 and J is TRBJ1-3; a possible D gene is TRBD1 (5 bases). CDR3 residues: CASSQRSGGAPSGNTIYF. The DNA of the CDR3 is TGTGCCAGCAGCCAACGGAGTGGAGGGGCTCCCTCTGGAAACACCATATATTTT.